Sequencing of this TCR beta chain was carried out in a study of T-cell memory formation after mild COVID-19. The overall study: TCR clusters were largely donor specific.

MiXCR was run by TCRdb on the 5' RACE reads, yielding one entry per CDR3 protein. The sample lists about 420,000 distinct CDR3 sequences, under 25% occurring once. The V and J ends lost 0 bases and 5 bases respectively, with 19 bases between them. This CDR3 is 16 amino acids long. Per germline, CDR1 DFQATT and CDR2 SNEGSKA (reference sequence). The clonotype originates from an adult woman who had mild COVID-19 (a few samples of this study predate the infection). Cell type and time point are not known. The specimen sequenced was PBMCs or a T cell subset sorted from them (not recorded which). This chain joins TRBV20-1 and TRBJ2-5; weak D call: TRBD2 (6 bases). The CDR3 nucleotides read TGCAGTGCTAGAGATCGAGCTAGCGCCCTGGGGGAGACCCAGTACTTC. It is translated as CSARDRASALGETQYF.